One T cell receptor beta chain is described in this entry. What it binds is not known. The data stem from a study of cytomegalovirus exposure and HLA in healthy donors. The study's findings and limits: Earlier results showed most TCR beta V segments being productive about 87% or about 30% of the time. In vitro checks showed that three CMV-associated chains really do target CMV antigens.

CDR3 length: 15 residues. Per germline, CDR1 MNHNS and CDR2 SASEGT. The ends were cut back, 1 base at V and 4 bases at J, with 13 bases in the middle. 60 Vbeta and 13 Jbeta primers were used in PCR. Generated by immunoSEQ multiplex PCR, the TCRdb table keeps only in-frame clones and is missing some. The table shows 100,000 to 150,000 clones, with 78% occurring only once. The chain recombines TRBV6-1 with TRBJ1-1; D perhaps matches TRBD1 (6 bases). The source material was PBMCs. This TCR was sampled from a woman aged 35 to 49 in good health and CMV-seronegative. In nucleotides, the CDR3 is TGTGCCAGCAGTGAAGAGCGGCAGGGGAGCACTGAAGCTTTCTTT. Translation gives CASSEERQGSTEAFF.